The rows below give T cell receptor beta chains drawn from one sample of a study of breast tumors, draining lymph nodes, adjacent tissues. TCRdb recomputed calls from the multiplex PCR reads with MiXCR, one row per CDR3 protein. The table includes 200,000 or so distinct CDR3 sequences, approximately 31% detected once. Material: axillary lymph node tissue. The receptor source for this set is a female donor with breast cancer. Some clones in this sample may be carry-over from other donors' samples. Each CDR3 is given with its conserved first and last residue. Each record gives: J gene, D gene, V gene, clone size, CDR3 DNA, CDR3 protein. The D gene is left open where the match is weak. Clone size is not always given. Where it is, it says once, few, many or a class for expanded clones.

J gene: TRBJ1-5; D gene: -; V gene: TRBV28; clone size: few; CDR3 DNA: TGTGCCAGCAGGGCAGCCGGCGGTAATCAGCCCCAGCATTTT; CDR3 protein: CASRAAGGNQPQHF
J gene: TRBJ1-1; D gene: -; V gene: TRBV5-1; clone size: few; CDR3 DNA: TGCGCCAGCAGCTTGACCGACAGGCAGAGAGCTTTCTTT; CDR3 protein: CASSLTDRQRAFF
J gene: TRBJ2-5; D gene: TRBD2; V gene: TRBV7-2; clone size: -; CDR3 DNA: TGTGCCAGCTCCCGAAAGGGGAGCGGGGGTCGAGAGACCCAGTACTTC; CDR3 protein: CASSRKGSGGRETQYF
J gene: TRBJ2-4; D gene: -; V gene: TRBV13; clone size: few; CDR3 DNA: TGTGCCAGCAGCCGGGTCAAAAACATTCAGTACTTC; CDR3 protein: CASSRVKNIQYF
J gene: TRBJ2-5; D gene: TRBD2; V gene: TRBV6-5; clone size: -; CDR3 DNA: TGTGCCAGCAGTCCCCCACTAGCGGGAGCGGAGACCCAGTACTTC; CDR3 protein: CASSPPLAGAETQYF
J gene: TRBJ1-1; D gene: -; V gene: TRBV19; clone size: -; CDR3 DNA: TGTGCCAGTAGTACCCTTAACCTAAGGAGAGGGGCCAAAGTGAACACTGAAGCTTTCTTT; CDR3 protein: CASSTLNLRRGAKVNTEAFF
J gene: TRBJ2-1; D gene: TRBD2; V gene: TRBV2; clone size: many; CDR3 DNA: TGTGCCAGCAAGTCGGTTAGCGGGAGGGGGAGCTCCTACAATGAGCAGTTCTTC; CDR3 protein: CASKSVSGRGSSYNEQFF
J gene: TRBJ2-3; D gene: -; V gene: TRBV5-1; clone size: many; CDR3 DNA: TGCGCCAGCAGCTTAAGTGACAACACAGATACGCAGTATTTT; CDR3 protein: CASSLSDNTDTQYF
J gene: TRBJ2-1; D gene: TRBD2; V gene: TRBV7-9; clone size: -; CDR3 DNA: TGTGCCAGCAGCCGACCGGGACTAGCGGGGGGTAGTAATGAGCAGTTCTTC; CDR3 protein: CASSRPGLAGGSNEQFF
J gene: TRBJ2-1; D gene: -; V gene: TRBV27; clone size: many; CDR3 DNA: TGTGCCAGCAGTACCATCGGGCGCTATACAAACAATGAGCAGTTCTTC; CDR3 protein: CASSTIGRYTNNEQFF
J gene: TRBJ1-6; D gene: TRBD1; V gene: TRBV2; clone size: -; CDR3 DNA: TGTGCCAGCAAAAGGGACAGGGCAAATTCACCCCTCCACTTT; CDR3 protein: CASKRDRANSPLHF
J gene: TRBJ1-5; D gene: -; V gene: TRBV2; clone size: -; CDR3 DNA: TGTGCCAGCAGTCGCACTAGCAATCAGCCCCAGCATTTT; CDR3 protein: CASSRTSNQPQHF
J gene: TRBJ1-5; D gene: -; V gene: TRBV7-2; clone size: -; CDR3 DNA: TGTGCCAGCCTCCCGCGGCGGGAGGGCCATCAGCCCCAGCATTTT; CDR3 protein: CASLPRREGHQPQHF
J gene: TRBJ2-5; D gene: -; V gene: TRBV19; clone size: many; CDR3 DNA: TGTGCCAGTAGTATAAGGGAGACCCAGTACTTC; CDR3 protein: CASSIRETQYF
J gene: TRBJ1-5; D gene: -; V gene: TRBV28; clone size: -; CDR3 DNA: TGTGCCGGCCATAGCAATCAGCCCCAGCATTTT; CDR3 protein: CAGHSNQPQHF
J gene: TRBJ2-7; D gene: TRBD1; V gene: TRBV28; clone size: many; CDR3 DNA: TGTGCCAGCAGGTTGGACAGGGAAAATGAGCAGTACTTC; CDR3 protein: CASRLDRENEQYF
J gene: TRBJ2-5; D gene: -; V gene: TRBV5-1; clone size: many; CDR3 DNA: TGCGCCAGCACCTCGGGGAGGGAGACCCAGTACTTC; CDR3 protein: CASTSGRETQYF
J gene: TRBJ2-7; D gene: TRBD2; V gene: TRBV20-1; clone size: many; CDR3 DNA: TGCAGTGCTAGGGGGACTAGCGAACTCAAGGGAGATTCCTACGAGCAGTACTTC; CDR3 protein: CSARGTSELKGDSYEQYF
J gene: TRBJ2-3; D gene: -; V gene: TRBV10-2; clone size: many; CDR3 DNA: TGCGCCAGCAGTTTTAGTGGGTATACGCAGTATTTT; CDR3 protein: CASSFSGYTQYF
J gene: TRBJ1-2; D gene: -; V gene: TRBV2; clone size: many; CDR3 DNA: TGTGCCAGCAGCCAACAGGGAGCCACCTATGGCTACACCTTC; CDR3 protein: CASSQQGATYGYTF
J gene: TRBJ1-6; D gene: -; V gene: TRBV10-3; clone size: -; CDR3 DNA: TGTGCTATCAGTGAGTCGATGGGCAGGGGCAATTCACCCCTCCACTTT; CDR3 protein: CAISESMGRGNSPLHF
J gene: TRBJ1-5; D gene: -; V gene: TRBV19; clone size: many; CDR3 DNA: TGTGCCAGTTCTCTGGGGTTGGGTCAGCCCCAGCATTTT; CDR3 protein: CASSLGLGQPQHF
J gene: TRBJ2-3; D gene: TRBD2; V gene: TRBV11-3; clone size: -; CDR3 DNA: TGTGCCAGCAGCGTAGGACTAGCGGGAGTAGGCACAAATACGCAGTATTTC; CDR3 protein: CASSVGLAGVGTNTQYF
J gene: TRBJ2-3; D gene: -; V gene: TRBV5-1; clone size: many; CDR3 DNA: TGCGCCAGCAGCTCACAACAGGGAACCCGGGCAGATACGCAGTATTTT; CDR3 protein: CASSSQQGTRADTQYF
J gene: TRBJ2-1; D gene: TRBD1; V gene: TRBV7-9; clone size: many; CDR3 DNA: TGTGCCAGCAGACCATACAGGGGGCCGGGGAATGAGCAGTTCTTC; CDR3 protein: CASRPYRGPGNEQFF
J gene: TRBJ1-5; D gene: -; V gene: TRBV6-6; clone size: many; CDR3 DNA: TGTGCCAGCAATCGGGCAGGGGACGATAGCAATCAGCCCCAGCATTTT; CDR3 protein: CASNRAGDDSNQPQHF
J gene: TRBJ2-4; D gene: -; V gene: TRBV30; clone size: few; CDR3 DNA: TGTGCCTGGAGTGTAGGTGGAGGGACGAACATTCAGTACTTC; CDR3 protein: CAWSVGGGTNIQYF
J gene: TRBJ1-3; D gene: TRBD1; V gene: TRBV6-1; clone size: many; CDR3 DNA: TGTGCCAGCAGTGAGCGGACAGGCACAACCGGAAACACCATATATTTT; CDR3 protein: CASSERTGTTGNTIYF
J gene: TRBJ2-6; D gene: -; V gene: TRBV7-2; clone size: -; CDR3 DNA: TGTGCCAGCACCCCAGTCAGGGGGGCGCCTGGGCCCAACGTCCTGACTTTC; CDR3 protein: CASTPVRGAPGPNVLTF
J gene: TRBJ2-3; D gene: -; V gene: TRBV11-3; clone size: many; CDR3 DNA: TGTGCCAGCAGCGCCACAGGGACCGGCACAGATACGCAGTATTTT; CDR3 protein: CASSATGTGTDTQYF
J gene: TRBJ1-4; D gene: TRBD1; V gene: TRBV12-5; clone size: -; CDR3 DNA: TGTGCTAAAAGGGGGCCCTCAACCAATGAAAAACTGTTTTTT; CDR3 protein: CAKRGPSTNEKLFF
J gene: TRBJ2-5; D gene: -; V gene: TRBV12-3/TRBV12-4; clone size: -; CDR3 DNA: TGTGCCGGCAGTAGCACGAAGACCCAGTACTTC; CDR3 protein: CAGSSTKTQYF
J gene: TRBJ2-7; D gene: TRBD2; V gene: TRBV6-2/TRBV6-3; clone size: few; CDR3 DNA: TGTGCCAGCAACTCCGGGACTAGCGGGTACGAGCAGTACTTC; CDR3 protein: CASNSGTSGYEQYF
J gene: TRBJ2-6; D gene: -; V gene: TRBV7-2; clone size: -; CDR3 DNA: TGTGCCAGCAGCAAGGGCCGACGGACCAACACTGAAGCTTTC; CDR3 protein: CASSKGRRTNTEAF
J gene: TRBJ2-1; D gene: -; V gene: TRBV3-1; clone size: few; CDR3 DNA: TGTGCCAGCAGCGGGGGGGCGAGCTCCTACAATGAGCAGTTCTTC; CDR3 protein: CASSGGASSYNEQFF
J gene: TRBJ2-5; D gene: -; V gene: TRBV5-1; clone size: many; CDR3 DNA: TGCGCCAGCAGTAGGGACGGACGCCAAGAGACCCAGTACTTC; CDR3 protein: CASSRDGRQETQYF
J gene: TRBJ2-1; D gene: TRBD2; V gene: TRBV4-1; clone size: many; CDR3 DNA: TGCGCCAGCAGCCAAGGCAACCTAGCGGGGATCGCATATGAGCAGTTCTTC; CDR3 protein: CASSQGNLAGIAYEQFF
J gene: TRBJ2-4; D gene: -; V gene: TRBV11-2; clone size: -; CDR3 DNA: TGTGCCAGCAGCCATACAGGGCAAAGCATTCAGTACTTC; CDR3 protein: CASSHTGQSIQYF
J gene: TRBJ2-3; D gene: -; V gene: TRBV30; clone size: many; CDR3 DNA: TGTGCCTGGGGGGACCGGTCTAGCACAGATACGCAGTATTTT; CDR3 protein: CAWGDRSSTDTQYF
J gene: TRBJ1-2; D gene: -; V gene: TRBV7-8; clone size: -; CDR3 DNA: TGTGCCAGCAGCTTAGGGCATGGGGATGGCTACACCTTC; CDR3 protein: CASSLGHGDGYTF
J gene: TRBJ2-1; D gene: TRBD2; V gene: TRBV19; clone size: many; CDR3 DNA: TGTGCCAGTAGCGAAACTAGCGGAACATGGGATGAGCAGTTCTTC; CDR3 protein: CASSETSGTWDEQFF
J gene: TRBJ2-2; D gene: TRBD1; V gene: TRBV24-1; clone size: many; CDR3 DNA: TGTGCCACCAGTGATATAGGGACAGGCACCGGGGAGCTGTTTTTT; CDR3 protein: CATSDIGTGTGELFF
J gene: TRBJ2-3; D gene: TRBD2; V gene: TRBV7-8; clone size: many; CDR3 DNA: TGTGCCAGCAGCCAAGAGCGGGGGGCGGGAGATACGCAGTATTTT; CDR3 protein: CASSQERGAGDTQYF
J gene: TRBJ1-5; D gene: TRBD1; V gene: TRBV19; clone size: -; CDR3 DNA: TGTGCCAGTAGTACCAGAGGGACAGGAGTAAGCAATCAGCCCCAGCCTTTT; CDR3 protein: CASSTRGTGVSNQPQPF
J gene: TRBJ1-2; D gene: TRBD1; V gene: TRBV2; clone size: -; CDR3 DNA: TGTGCCAGCAGGCGGCCGACAGGGGTGGGCTACACCTTC; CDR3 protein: CASRRPTGVGYTF
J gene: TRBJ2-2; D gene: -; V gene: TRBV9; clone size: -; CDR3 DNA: TGTGCCAGCAGCCCGGGCAGGGGAGGCGGGGAGCTGTTTTTT; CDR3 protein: CASSPGRGGGELFF
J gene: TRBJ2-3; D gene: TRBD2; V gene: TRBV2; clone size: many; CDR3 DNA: TGTGCCAGCGGGGGGACTAGCGGCTCTGAAGATACGCAGTATTTT; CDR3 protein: CASGGTSGSEDTQYF
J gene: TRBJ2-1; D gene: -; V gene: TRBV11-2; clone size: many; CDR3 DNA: TGTGCCAGCAGCTTAGGGGGCGGACCAAATGAGCAGTTCTTC; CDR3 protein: CASSLGGGPNEQFF
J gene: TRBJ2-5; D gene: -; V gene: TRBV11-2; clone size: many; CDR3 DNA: TGTGCCAGCAGCTTAGTTGGGGATGGAAAAGAGACCCAGTACTTC; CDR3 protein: CASSLVGDGKETQYF
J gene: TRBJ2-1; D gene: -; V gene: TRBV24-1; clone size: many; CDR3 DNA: TGTGCCACCAGTGTAGGAGATCGCAATGAGCAGTTCTTC; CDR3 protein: CATSVGDRNEQFF
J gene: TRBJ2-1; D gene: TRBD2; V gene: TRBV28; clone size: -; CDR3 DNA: TGTGCCAGCCAGGCGGGGGATTCCTACAATGAGCAGTTCTTC; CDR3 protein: CASQAGDSYNEQFF
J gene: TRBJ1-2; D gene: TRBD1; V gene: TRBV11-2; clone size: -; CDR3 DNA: TGTGCCAGCAGCTCCACAGGGGGCGGGTATGGCTACACCTTC; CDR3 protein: CASSSTGGGYGYTF
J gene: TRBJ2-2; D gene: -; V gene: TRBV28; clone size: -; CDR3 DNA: TGTGCCAGCAGTTTTGGGGGTCCCTTGGGGGGCCACGGGGAGCTGTTTTTT; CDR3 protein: CASSFGGPLGGHGELFF
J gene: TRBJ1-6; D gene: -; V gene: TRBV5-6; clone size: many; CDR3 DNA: TGTGCCAGCAGCTTGGGCAGGCAGGGGTCACCCCTCCACTTT; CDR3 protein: CASSLGRQGSPLHF
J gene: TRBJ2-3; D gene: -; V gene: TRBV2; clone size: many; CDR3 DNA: TGTGCCAGCAGTGAAATTACGGCAGATACGCAGTATTTT; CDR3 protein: CASSEITADTQYF
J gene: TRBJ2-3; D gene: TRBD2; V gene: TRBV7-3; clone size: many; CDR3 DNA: TGTGCCAGCAGCCCGGGGGGAAGCACAGATACGCAGTATTTT; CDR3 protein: CASSPGGSTDTQYF
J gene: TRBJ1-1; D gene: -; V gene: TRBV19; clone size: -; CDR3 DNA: TGTGCCAGTAGACGACAAGCGAACACTGAAGCTTTCTTT; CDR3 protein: CASRRQANTEAFF